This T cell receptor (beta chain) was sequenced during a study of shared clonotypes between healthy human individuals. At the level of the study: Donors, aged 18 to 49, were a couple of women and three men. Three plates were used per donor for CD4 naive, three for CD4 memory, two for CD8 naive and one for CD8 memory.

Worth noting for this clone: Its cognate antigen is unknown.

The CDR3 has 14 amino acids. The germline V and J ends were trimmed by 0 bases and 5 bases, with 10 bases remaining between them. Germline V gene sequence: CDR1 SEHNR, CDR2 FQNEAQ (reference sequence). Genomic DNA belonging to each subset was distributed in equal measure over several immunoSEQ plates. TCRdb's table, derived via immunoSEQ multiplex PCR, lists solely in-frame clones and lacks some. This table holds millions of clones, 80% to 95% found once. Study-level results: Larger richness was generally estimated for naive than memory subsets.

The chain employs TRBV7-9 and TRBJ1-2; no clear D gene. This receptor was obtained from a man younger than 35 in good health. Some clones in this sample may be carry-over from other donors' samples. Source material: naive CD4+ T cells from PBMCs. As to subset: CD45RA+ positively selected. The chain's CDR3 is CASSLANSAYGYTF. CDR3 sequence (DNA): TGTGCCAGCAGCTTAGCGAACAGTGCTTATGGCTACACCTTC.